Following are 28 T cell receptor beta chains from one sample sequenced in a study of CD8+CD57+ T cells in acquired aplastic anemia (dated by TCRdb to between 2017 and 2018). Sequenced on an Illumina HiSeq 2000. TCR beta VDJ combination and CDR3 sequence profiling used genomic DNA as the template. The raw public reads went through TCRdb reprocessing: fastp at Q25, MiXCR clone calling, in-frame beta chains kept. Every CDR3 protein is listed once, alongside the most common genes and DNA of its rows. The sample table holds roughly 260,000 distinct CDR3 sequences, of which more than 40% were seen once. The leading ten clones occupy 7% to 9.5% of the sample. Flow cytometry had shown CD8+CD57+ cell expansion in the patients selected for sequencing. Sequences were obtained from sorted CD4+, CD8+, or CD8+CD57+ T cells (not recorded which) from PBMCs. All receptors derive from a human donor with aplastic anemia.

The J gene is TRBJ2-1, the V gene TRBV5-4, with a weak D call TRBD1 (6 bases). Germline V gives CDR1 SGHNT, CDR2 YYREEE (reference sequence). The CDR3 covers 15 residues. V was clipped by 2 bases and J by 3 bases, with 12 bases between them. Here the CDR3 DNA reads TGTGCCAGCAGCTTAAACGGACAGAACTACAATGAGCAGTTCTTC. Translation: CASSLNGQNYNEQFF.

At least ten counts were recorded for this clonotype. V is TRBV7-6 and J is TRBJ2-7; D unclear. This CDR3 region has 16 residues. Germline V gene data show CDR1 as SGHVS and CDR2 as FNYEAQ. The V end lost 1 base, the J end lost 2 bases, and 15 bases lay between the germline ends. The CDR3 here is CASSLEGRGYAYEQYF. DNA of the CDR3: TGTGCCAGCAGCTTAGAAGGAAGAGGATATGCCTACGAGCAGTACTTC.

V gene TRBV5-5 combines with J gene TRBJ2-7; D gene unclear. V was clipped by 0 bases and J by 2 bases, with 9 bases between them. Germline CDR1 and CDR2: SGHKS and YYEKEE (reference sequence). The CDR3 spans 14 residues. The CDR3 loop is CASSLGLGTYEQYF. The CDR3 region has the DNA TGTGCCAGCAGCTTGGGACTGGGGACCTACGAGCAGTACTTC.

This clonotype was observed many times. V usage is TRBV7-6 and J usage is TRBJ1-1, with D possibly matching TRBD1 (6 bases). Germline CDR1 and CDR2: SGHVS and FNYEAQ. There are 15 residues in the CDR3. Trimming pared 3 bases from V and 6 bases from J, leaving 17 bases between. CDR3 bases: TGTGCCAGCAGCTTTCGGACAGAAGATATGGCTGAAGCTTTCTTT. As protein: CASSFRTEDMAEAFF.

Concerning this clonotype itself: An end of the junction does not agree with germline; a read error may underlie this. The chain carries TRBV2 and TRBJ2-7; perhaps D is TRBD1 or TRBD2 (5 bases each). This CDR3 spans 14 amino acids. Germline V CDR1 and CDR2: SNHLY, FYNNEI. CDR3 sequence reads: CASRMAGATYEQHF. In DNA, the CDR3 is TGTGCCAGCAGGATGGCCGGGGCAACCTACGAGCAGCACTTC.

As to this clonotype: One end of the junction does not line up with germline, which may come from a read error. The chain recombines TRBV5-1 with TRBJ2-3, with TRBD2 matching over 10 bases. The CDR3 has 15 amino acids. Germline-derived CDR1 and CDR2 are SGHRS and YFSETQ. CDR3: CASSWGGTSADTQYF. CDR3 DNA: TGTGCCAGCAGCTGGGGGGGGACTAGCGCAGATACGCAGTATTTT.

A few counts support this clonotype. J is TRBJ2-7 and V is TRBV27; 7 positions agree with TRBD1. Unmatched junction bases numbered 7, after V lost 4 bases and J lost 4 bases. CDR1 and CDR2 from the germline V gene are MNHEY and SMNVEV (reference sequence). The CDR3 is made up of 14 amino acids. CDR3 region: CASSSRTGTYEQYF. As DNA, the CDR3 is TGTGCCAGCAGTTCTCGGACAGGAACTTACGAGCAGTACTTC.

This clonotype came up many times. The chain employs TRBV20-1 and TRBJ2-1, with D possibly being TRBD1 (6 bases). Between the trimmed V and J ends, which lost 6 bases and 3 bases, there was a span of 18 bases. The CDR3 is 15 residues long. The germline V gene encodes CDR1 DFQATT and CDR2 SNEGSKA (reference sequence). In DNA form, the CDR3 reads TGCAGTGCCCCACGGGATGAGGGGGTCTACAATGAGCAGTTCTTC. Amino acids: CSAPRDEGVYNEQFF.

J is TRBJ1-5 and V is TRBV7-9; tentative D call: TRBD1 (5 bases). Germline CDR1 reads SEHNR; CDR2 reads FQNEAQ (reference sequence). Trimming took 1 base from V and 2 from J, leaving 12 bases between them. This CDR3 spans 16 amino acids. For the CDR3, the DNA is TGTGCCAGCAGCTTAGTTGGTCAGGGAGGCAATCAGCCCCAGCATTTT. This encodes CASSLVGQGGNQPQHF.

This clonotype came up many times. The genes are TRBV6-5 and TRBJ1-1, with a tentative D call TRBD1 (5 bases). V lost 4 bases and J 4 bases, leaving 13 bases between the germline ends. The CDR3 runs 14 residues. Germline CDR1 and CDR2: MNHEY and SVGAGI. CDR3 in amino acids: CASSLQWRGTEAFF. DNA of the CDR3: TGTGCCAGCAGTTTGCAGTGGAGGGGCACTGAAGCTTTCTTT.

The J gene is TRBJ2-1, the V gene TRBV11-2; 13 positions match TRBD2. The CDR3 spans 20 residues. V lost 5 bases and J lost 0; bases outside the gene matches: 13. In germline, CDR1 is SGHAT, CDR2 FQNNGV. The CDR3 reads CASSLGTSGTGESSYNEQFF. The CDR3 region has the DNA TGTGCCAGCAGCCTCGGGACTAGCGGGACCGGGGAAAGCTCCTACAATGAGCAGTTCTTC.

The rearrangement links TRBV2 to TRBJ1-4, with D perhaps TRBD1 (6 bases). The CDR3 totals 14 residues. The V end lost 8 bases, the J end lost 6 bases, and 16 bases lay between the germline ends. Per germline, CDR1 SNHLY and CDR2 FYNNEI. CDR3 region: CASLRGEGDEKLFF. As DNA, the CDR3 is TGTGCCAGCCTTCGGGGGGAGGGGGATGAAAAACTGTTTTTT.

The chain's CDR3 is CASSERTGNSPLHF. CDR3 nucleotide sequence: TGTGCCAGCAGCGAACGGACAGGAAATTCACCCCTCCACTTT. V is TRBV9 and J is TRBJ1-6, with 7 bases fitting TRBD1. The CDR3 has 14 amino acids. CDR1 and CDR2 from the germline V gene are SGDLS and YYNGEE. V lost 3 bases, J lost 7 bases, and 4 bases stayed unmatched.

This clonotype was picked up a small number of times. Its ends do not fully match the called genes, so a read error is possible. This rearrangement joins TRBV29-1 to TRBJ2-1; 12 bases line up with TRBD2. The CDR3 loop spans 14 amino acids. Germline loops: CDR1 SQVTM, CDR2 ANQGSEA. The chain's CDR3 is CSVEGTSGYNEQFF. The CDR3 region has the DNA TGCAGCGTGGAAGGGACTAGCGGGTACAATGAGCAGTTCTTC.

The V call is TRBV29-1, the J call TRBJ2-3, with 7 bases lining up with TRBD2. Per germline, CDR1 SQVTM and CDR2 ANQGSEA. The CDR3 covers 13 residues. Losses at the gene ends were 7 bases for V and 4 bases for J; bases not matched to a gene: 8. CDR3 protein: CSAEGLRSDTQYF. The CDR3 nucleotides read TGCAGCGCCGAGGGACTAAGATCAGATACGCAGTATTTT.

J is TRBJ1-2 and V is TRBV24-1; no firm D call. Per germline, CDR1 KGHDR and CDR2 SFDVKD. Trimming cost V 3 bases and J 4 bases, with 11 bases left between them. The length of the CDR3 is 14 residues. The CDR3 coding sequence is TGTGCCACCAGTGATCCTGGAAGGGCCTATGGCTACACCTTC. It yields the protein CATSDPGRAYGYTF.

The chain has TRBV7-2 and TRBJ1-2, with D maybe TRBD1 (5 bases). V lost 3 bases to trimming and J lost 0 bases, with 14 bases between them. The CDR3 spans 16 residues. The V gene's germline CDR1 is SGHTA and CDR2 FQGNSA. CDR3 amino acids: CASSFEGLLSNYGYTF. The CDR3, as DNA: TGTGCCAGCAGCTTCGAGGGGTTACTTTCTAACTATGGCTACACCTTC.

At least ten counts were recorded for this clonotype. This rearrangement joins TRBV19 to TRBJ1-6, with D possibly being TRBD1 (6 bases). In germline, CDR1 is LNHDA, CDR2 SQIVND (reference sequence). The CDR3 runs to 15 residues. Trimming cost V 5 bases and J 10 bases, with 18 bases left between them. The CDR3, as DNA: TGTGCCAGTAGTCTCTCGGCGGGGGCAAAATCACCCCTCCACTTT. Residues: CASSLSAGAKSPLHF.

In this sample, this clonotype turned up a few times. The chain combines TRBV25-1 with TRBJ2-7; D is undetermined. This CDR3 is built from 14 residues. Germline V gene data show CDR1 as MGHDK and CDR2 as SYGVNS. Trimming took 4 bases from V and 3 from J, leaving 13 bases between them. The CDR3 here is CASSVSTPSYEQYF. The CDR3 region has the DNA TGTGCCAGCAGTGTGTCGACTCCTAGCTACGAGCAGTACTTC.

Worth noting for this clonotype: A much larger clone lies a single base off, so this may be a read error. V usage is TRBV7-9 and J usage is TRBJ1-5, with D possibly being TRBD1 (5 bases). In germline, CDR1 is SEHNR, CDR2 FQNEAQ (reference sequence). This CDR3 is built from 15 residues. V was cut by 4 bases and J by 1 base, with 11 bases left in between. Here the CDR3 DNA reads TGTGCCAGCAGCTGGGGGACGGAGAGCAATCAGCCCCAGCATTTT. As protein: CASSWGTESNQPQHF.

In its sample, this clonotype was seen many times. The chain joins TRBV12-3 or TRBV12-4 to TRBJ2-5; 7 nucleotides line up with TRBD2. The CDR3 contains 13 residues. With 2 bases clipped from V and 8 bases from J, the junction kept 5 bases outside the gene matches. The CDR3 DNA reads as TGTGCCAGCAGTTTAAGGGGACTAAACACCCAGTACTTC. Translating gives CASSLRGLNTQYF.

The rearrangement joins TRBV15 to TRBJ2-3; no clear D. Trimming took 2 bases from V and 6 from J, leaving 15 bases between them. Germline V gene lookup returns CDR1 LNHNV and CDR2 YYDKDF (reference sequence). This CDR3 region has 15 residues. CDR3 in DNA: TGTGCCACCAGCAGAAACCCTAGATCGGCGGATACGCAGTATTTT. This translates into CATSRNPRSADTQYF. The variable domain in full, with the rest retrieved from reference TRBV15 and TRBJ2-3, is DAMVIQNPRYQVTQFGKPVTLSCSQTLNHNVMYWYQQKSSQAPKLLFHYYDKDFNNEADTPDNFQSRRPNTSFCFLDIRSPGLGDTAMYLCATSRNPRSADTQYFGPGTRLTVL.

At least ten counts were recorded for this clonotype. This sequence joins TRBV20-1 and TRBJ1-4; no firm D call. The V gene lost 0 bases and the J gene lost 6 bases, with 14 bases spanning the gap. Looked up from germline, CDR1 is DFQATT and CDR2 is SNEGSKA (reference sequence). The CDR3 is 15 amino acids. CDR3 nucleotide sequence: TGCAGTGCTAGAGACAGAGACAAGGGAGATGAAAAACTGTTTTTT. This codes for CSARDRDKGDEKLFF.

V is TRBV7-9 and J is TRBJ2-5; 9 nucleotides line up with TRBD2. CDR1 and CDR2 (germline): SEHNR, FQNEAQ (reference sequence). CDR3 length equals 15 residues. The trim removed 5 bases at V and 5 bases at J, leaving 9 bases unmatched. The DNA for the CDR3 is TGTGCCAGCAGCCCCTCGCGGAGCGGGAGGGAGACCCAGTACTTC. It is translated as CASSPSRSGRETQYF.

This clonotype was seen repeatedly, ten times or more. The rearrangement links TRBV20-1 to TRBJ1-5, with 10 bases that match TRBD1. CDR1 and CDR2 (germline): DFQATT, SNEGSKA (reference sequence). V was clipped by 0 bases and J by 7 bases; unmatched bases: 9. CDR3 size: 16 residues. The CDR3 protein is CSAREVGQGRRQPQHF. The CDR3 nucleotides read TGCAGTGCTAGAGAGGTGGGACAGGGGAGAAGGCAGCCCCAGCATTTT.

The chain carries TRBV7-2 and TRBJ1-1; 8 nucleotides agree with TRBD1. CDR3 length: 15 amino acids. V trimming: 5 bases; J trimming: 4 bases; junction bases outside the gene matches: 9. CDR1 is SGHTA and CDR2 is FQGNSA in the germline V gene. The CDR3 reads CASSTTQTGVTEAFF. The CDR3 coding sequence is TGTGCCAGCAGCACGACACAGACAGGGGTCACTGAAGCTTTCTTT.

This clonotype was counted once. The J gene is TRBJ1-6, the V gene TRBV9; the D is unclear. This CDR3 region has 15 residues. V was cut by 5 bases and J by 0 bases, with 9 bases left in between. Germline values: CDR1 SGDLS, CDR2 YYNGEE. The CDR3 region is CASSVGSSYNSPLHF. The DNA for the CDR3 is TGTGCCAGCAGTGTGGGAAGCTCCTATAATTCACCCCTCCACTTT.

The chain recombines TRBV2 with TRBJ1-1; 7 positions agree with TRBD1. V gave up 11 bases and J gave up 1 base; unmatched junction bases: 7. The CDR3 is 13 residues long. The germline V gene has CDR1 SNHLY and CDR2 FYNNEI. The CDR3 protein is CAGGTDPNTEAFF. CDR3 nucleotides: TGTGCCGGAGGGACAGACCCGAACACTGAAGCTTTCTTT.